This is a list of T cell receptor beta chains from one sample in a study of blood T cell repertoires in COVID-19. Assay: immunoSEQ multiplex PCR; the TCRdb copy retains only in-frame clones and omits some. The data show approximately 290,000 clones, with roughly 89% seen just once and roughly 0.8% held by the top ten. Sequenced: peripheral blood. The receptor source for this set is a man younger than 45 with acute or convalescent COVID-19. Each CDR3 is given with its conserved first and last residue. The D gene is left open where the match is weak. The size entry is marked missing in some rows and otherwise reads once, few, many or a size class.

cdr3_nt	cdr3_aa	clone_size	d_call	v_call	j_call
TGTGCCAGCAGCTTAGTACAGGGTCGGACAGATACGCAGTATTTT	CASSLVQGRTDTQYF	once	-	TRBV7-8	TRBJ2-3
TGTGCCAGTAGTATCCGGGACAGGGGGTCACCCCTCCACTTT	CASSIRDRGSPLHF	-	TRBD1	TRBV19	TRBJ1-6
TGCGCCAGCAGCTCGGACAGGGCTGAAAAACTGTTTTTT	CASSSDRAEKLFF	-	TRBD1	TRBV5-1	TRBJ1-4
TGCGCCAGCAGCTTGGGGACAGTCGTGACCGGGGAGCTGTTTTTT	CASSLGTVVTGELFF	-	-	TRBV5-1	TRBJ2-2
TGTGCCAGCAGACAGGACAGGGGGAGCTATGGCTACACCTTC	CASRQDRGSYGYTF	-	TRBD1	TRBV6-4	TRBJ1-2
TGTGCCAGCAGCCCGGCTAAGAGGGCGGCTGGAAACACCATATATTTT	CASSPAKRAAGNTIYF	-	-	TRBV11-1	TRBJ1-3
TGTGCCAGCTCACCGGGGCGGAACATGAACACTGAAGCTTTCTTT	CASSPGRNMNTEAFF	-	-	TRBV18	TRBJ1-1
TGTGCCAGCAGGGACAGGGCTGCCTACGAGCAGTACTTC	CASRDRAAYEQYF	-	TRBD1	TRBV2	TRBJ2-7
TGTGCCAGCAGCTTAACCAACAGCCCTAATGAAAAACTGTTTTTT	CASSLTNSPNEKLFF	-	-	TRBV7-6	TRBJ1-4
TGTGCCAGCAGTAAGTTGGGGGGGGCGCGCGATGAGCAGTTCTTC	CASSKLGGARDEQFF	-	-	TRBV27	TRBJ2-1